This is a list of T cell receptor beta chains from one sample in a study of T cell responses to AZD1222 COVID-19 vaccine. Assay used: immunoSEQ multiplex PCR; TCRdb lists only in-frame clones, some missing. The sample holds roughly 160,000 clones; roughly 90% are singletons and the top ten take approximately 4.5%. Sequenced material: peripheral blood, taken 28 days after the second AZD1222 dose. These receptors came from an adult who received the AZD1222 COVID-19 vaccine. The CDR3 runs from the conserved cysteine through the conserved F or W. A D gene is named only where the DNA matches it firmly. Size values are once, few and many counts, or a class for expanded clones, and some rows have none.

j_gene: TRBJ1-1; v_gene: TRBV19; abundance: NA; d_gene: NA; CDR3aa: CASLRDVRLGTEAFF; CDR3nt: TGTGCCAGTCTCCGGGACGTACGGCTTGGCACTGAAGCTTTCTTT
j_gene: TRBJ2-5; v_gene: TRBV7-9; abundance: once; d_gene: NA; CDR3aa: CASSLGDLAGETQYF; CDR3nt: TGTGCCAGCAGCTTAGGTGACCTGGCGGGGGAGACCCAGTACTTC
j_gene: TRBJ2-1; v_gene: TRBV10-3; abundance: few; d_gene: NA; CDR3aa: CAITTESSYNEQFF; CDR3nt: TGTGCCATCACCACTGAGAGCTCCTACAATGAGCAGTTCTTC
j_gene: TRBJ1-1; v_gene: TRBV27; abundance: NA; d_gene: NA; CDR3aa: CASKEVGGPEAFF; CDR3nt: TGTGCCAGCAAGGAGGTCGGGGGCCCTGAAGCTTTCTTT
j_gene: TRBJ2-1; v_gene: TRBV9; abundance: NA; d_gene: NA; CDR3aa: CASSVWLLSNEQFF; CDR3nt: TGTGCCAGCAGCGTATGGCTTTTATCCAATGAGCAGTTCTTC
j_gene: TRBJ1-4; v_gene: TRBV19; abundance: NA; d_gene: TRBD1; CDR3aa: CASSRGDRNEKLFF; CDR3nt: TGTGCCAGTAGTCGGGGGGACAGAAATGAAAAACTGTTTTTT
j_gene: TRBJ1-1; v_gene: TRBV18; abundance: once; d_gene: NA; CDR3aa: CASSLGVGSTEAFF; CDR3nt: TGTGCCAGCTCCCTCGGGGTGGGGAGCACTGAAGCTTTCTTT
j_gene: TRBJ1-3; v_gene: TRBV14; abundance: NA; d_gene: NA; CDR3aa: CASSKIGNTIYF; CDR3nt: TGTGCCAGCAGCAAAATTGGAAACACCATATATTTT
j_gene: TRBJ1-3; v_gene: TRBV6-4; abundance: NA; d_gene: TRBD1; CDR3aa: CASNLRDSTGNTIYF; CDR3nt: TGTGCCAGCAATCTCCGGGACAGTACTGGAAACACCATATATTTT
j_gene: TRBJ1-1; v_gene: TRBV30; abundance: NA; d_gene: NA; CDR3aa: CAWSRTRSVNTEAFF; CDR3nt: TGTGCCTGGAGCCGGACACGCTCGGTTAACACTGAAGCTTTCTTT
j_gene: TRBJ1-1; v_gene: TRBV12-3/TRBV12-4; abundance: NA; d_gene: NA; CDR3aa: CASSLRGNTEAFF; CDR3nt: TGTGCCAGCAGTTTACGGGGGAACACTGAAGCTTTCTTT
j_gene: TRBJ1-1; v_gene: TRBV19; abundance: NA; d_gene: NA; CDR3aa: CASSWAYEAFF; CDR3nt: TGTGCCAGTAGTTGGGCTTATGAAGCTTTCTTT
j_gene: TRBJ2-1; v_gene: TRBV29-1; abundance: NA; d_gene: TRBD1; CDR3aa: CSVGTGKSEQFF; CDR3nt: TGCAGCGTGGGGACAGGGAAAAGCGAACAGTTCTTC
j_gene: TRBJ1-4; v_gene: TRBV7-5; abundance: NA; d_gene: NA; CDR3aa: CARSLGPWGGANEKLFF; CDR3nt: TGTGCCAGAAGCTTAGGCCCCTGGGGGGGAGCTAATGAAAAACTGTTTTTT
j_gene: TRBJ1-5; v_gene: TRBV15; abundance: NA; d_gene: NA; CDR3aa: CATRPGSNQPQHF; CDR3nt: TGTGCCACCAGACCGGGGAGCAATCAGCCCCAGCATTTT
j_gene: TRBJ1-2; v_gene: TRBV7-9; abundance: NA; d_gene: NA; CDR3aa: CASSLFPGQLGGYTF; CDR3nt: TGTGCCAGCAGCTTGTTCCCGGGACAATTGGGCGGCTACACCTTC
j_gene: TRBJ2-2; v_gene: TRBV6-6; abundance: NA; d_gene: NA; CDR3aa: CASSSIGSGELFF; CDR3nt: TGTGCCAGCAGCTCGATAGGTTCCGGGGAGCTGTTTTTT